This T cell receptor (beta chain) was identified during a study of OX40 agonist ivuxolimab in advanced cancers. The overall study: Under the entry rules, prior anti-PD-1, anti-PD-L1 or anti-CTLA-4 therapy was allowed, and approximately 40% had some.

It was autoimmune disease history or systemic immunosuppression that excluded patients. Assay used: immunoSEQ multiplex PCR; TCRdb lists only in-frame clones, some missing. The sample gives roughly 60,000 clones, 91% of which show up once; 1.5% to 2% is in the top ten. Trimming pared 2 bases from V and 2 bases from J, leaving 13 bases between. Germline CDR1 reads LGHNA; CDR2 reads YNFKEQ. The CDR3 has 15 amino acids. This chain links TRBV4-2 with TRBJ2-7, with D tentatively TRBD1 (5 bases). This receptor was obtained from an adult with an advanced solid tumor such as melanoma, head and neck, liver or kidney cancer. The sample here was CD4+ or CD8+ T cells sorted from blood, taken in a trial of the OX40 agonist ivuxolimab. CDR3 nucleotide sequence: TGTGCCAGCAGCCAATACCTTGGACATACCTACGAGCAGTACTTC. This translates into CASSQYLGHTYEQYF.